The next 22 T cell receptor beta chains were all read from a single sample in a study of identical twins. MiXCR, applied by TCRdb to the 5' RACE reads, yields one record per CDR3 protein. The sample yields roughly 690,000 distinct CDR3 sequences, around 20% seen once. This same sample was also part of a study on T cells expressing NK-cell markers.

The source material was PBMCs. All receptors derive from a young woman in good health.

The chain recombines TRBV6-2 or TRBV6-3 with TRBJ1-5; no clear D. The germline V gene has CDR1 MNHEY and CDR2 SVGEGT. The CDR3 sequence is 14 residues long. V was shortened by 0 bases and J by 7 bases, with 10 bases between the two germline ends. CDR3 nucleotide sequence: TGTGCCAGCAGTTACTCGACGAGGGAACAGCCCCAGCATTTT. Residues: CASSYSTREQPQHF.

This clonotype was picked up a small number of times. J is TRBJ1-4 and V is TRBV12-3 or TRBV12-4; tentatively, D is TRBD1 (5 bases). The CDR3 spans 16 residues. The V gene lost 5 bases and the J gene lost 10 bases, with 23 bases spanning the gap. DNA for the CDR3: TGTGCCAGCAGTCGAATGATGAGACAGTTAAAGGGAAAACTGTTTTTT. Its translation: CASSRMMRQLKGKLFF.

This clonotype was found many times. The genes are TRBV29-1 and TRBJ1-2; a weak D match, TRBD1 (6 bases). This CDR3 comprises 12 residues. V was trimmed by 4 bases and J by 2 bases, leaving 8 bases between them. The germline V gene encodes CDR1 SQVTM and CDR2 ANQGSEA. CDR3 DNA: TGCAGCGTTGCGGACAGAAACTATGGCTACACCTTC. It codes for CSVADRNYGYTF. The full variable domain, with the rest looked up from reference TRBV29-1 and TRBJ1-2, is SAVISQKPSRDICQRGTSLTIQCQVDSQVTMMFWYRQQPGQSLTLIATANQGSEATYESGFVIDKFPISRPNLTFSTLTVSNMSPEDSSIYLCSVADRNYGYTFGSGTRLTVV.

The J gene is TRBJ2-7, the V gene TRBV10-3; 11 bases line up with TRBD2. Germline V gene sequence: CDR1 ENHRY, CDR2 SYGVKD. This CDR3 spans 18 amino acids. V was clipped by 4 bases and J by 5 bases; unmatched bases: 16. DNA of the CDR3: TGTGCCATCAGTGCGCCAGGGCAACTAGCGGGAGAACTAGACGAGCAGTACTTC. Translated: CAISAPGQLAGELDEQYF.

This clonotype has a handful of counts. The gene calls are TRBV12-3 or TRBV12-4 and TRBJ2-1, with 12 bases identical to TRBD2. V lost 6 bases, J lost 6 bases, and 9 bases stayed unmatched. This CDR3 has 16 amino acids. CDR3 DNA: TGTGCCAGCAGATCACGTCTAGCGGGAGGGCGCAATGAGCAGTTCTTC. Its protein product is CASRSRLAGGRNEQFF.

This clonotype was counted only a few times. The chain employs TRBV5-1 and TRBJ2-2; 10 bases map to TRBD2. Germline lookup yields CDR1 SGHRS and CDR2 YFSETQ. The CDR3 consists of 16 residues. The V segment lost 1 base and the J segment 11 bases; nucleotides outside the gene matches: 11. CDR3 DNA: TGCGCCAGCAGCTTGACGGCTAGCGGGGGCCCCGCCGAGCTGTTTTTT. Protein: CASSLTASGGPAELFF.

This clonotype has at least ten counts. This CDR3 reads CASSSGGMNTEAFF. The CDR3 DNA is TGTGCCAGCAGCTCCGGGGGGATGAACACTGAAGCTTTCTTT. The chain couples TRBV11-2 to TRBJ1-1, with D perhaps TRBD1 (5 bases). In germline, CDR1 is SGHAT, CDR2 FQNNGV. CDR3 length equals 14 residues. V lost 4 bases and J 0 bases, leaving 9 bases between the germline ends.

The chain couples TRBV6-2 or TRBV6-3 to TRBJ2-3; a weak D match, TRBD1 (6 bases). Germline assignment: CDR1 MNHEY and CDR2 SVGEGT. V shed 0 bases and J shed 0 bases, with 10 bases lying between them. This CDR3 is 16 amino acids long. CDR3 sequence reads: CASSYSPGDSTDTQYF. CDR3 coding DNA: TGTGCCAGCAGTTACTCCCCAGGGGATAGCACAGATACGCAGTATTTT.

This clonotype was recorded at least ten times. CDR3 residues: CSAVVAGGPFNEQFF. The CDR3 DNA reads TGCAGTGCTGTCGTAGCGGGAGGGCCATTCAATGAGCAGTTCTTC. The chain recombines TRBV20-1 with TRBJ2-1, with 11 bases lining up with TRBD2. After removal of 5 bases from V and 6 bases from J, the junction contained 9 bases not matched to a gene. This CDR3 has 15 amino acids. Germline V gives CDR1 DFQATT, CDR2 SNEGSKA (reference sequence).

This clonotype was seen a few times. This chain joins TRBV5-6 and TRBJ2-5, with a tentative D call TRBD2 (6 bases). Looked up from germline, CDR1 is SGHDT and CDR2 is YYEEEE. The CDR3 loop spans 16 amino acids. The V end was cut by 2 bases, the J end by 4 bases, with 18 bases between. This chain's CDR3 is CASSLHTGSGGETQYF. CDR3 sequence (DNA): TGTGCCAGCAGCTTACACACGGGGTCCGGGGGAGAGACCCAGTACTTC.

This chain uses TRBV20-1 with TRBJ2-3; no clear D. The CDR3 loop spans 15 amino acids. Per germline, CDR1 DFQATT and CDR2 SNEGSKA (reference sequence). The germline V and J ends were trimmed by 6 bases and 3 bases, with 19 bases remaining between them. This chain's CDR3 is CSAPTRALRTDTQYF. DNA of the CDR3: TGCAGTGCCCCTACCCGGGCCCTGAGAACAGATACGCAGTATTTT.

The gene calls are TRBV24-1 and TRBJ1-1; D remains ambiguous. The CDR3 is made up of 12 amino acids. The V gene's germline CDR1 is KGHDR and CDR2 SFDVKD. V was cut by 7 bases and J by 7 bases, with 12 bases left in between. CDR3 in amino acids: CATRDLLGEAFF. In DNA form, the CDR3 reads TGTGCCACCAGGGATCTATTGGGTGAAGCTTTCTTT.

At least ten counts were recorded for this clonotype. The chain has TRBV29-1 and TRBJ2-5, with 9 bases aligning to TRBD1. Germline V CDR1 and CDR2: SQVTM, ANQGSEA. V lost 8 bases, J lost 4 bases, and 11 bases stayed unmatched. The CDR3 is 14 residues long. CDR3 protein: CSSRTGASGETQYF. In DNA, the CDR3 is TGCAGCTCTAGGACAGGGGCGAGTGGAGAGACCCAGTACTTC.

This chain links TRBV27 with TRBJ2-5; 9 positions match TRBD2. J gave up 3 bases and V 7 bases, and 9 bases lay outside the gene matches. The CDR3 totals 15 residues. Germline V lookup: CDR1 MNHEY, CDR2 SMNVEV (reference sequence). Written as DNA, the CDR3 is TGTGCCAGCACTACCCAGACTAGCGGTAAAGAGACCCAGTACTTC. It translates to CASTTQTSGKETQYF.

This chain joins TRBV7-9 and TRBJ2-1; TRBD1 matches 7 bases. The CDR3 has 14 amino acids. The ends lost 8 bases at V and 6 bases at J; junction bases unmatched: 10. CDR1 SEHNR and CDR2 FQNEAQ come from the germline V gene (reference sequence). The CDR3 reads CASPRDRETNEQFF. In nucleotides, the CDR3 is TGTGCCAGCCCCCGGGACAGAGAAACCAATGAGCAGTTCTTC.

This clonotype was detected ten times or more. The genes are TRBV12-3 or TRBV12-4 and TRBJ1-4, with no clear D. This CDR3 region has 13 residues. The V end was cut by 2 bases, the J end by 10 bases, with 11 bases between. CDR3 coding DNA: TGTGCCAGCAGTTTATTAAGGAGTGGAAAACTGTTTTTT. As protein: CASSLLRSGKLFF.

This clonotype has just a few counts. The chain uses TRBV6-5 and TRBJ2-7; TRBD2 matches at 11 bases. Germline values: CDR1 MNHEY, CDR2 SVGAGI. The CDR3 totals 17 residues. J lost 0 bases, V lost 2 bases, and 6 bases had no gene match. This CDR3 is CASSYLGTSGSSYEQYF. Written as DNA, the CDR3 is TGTGCCAGCAGTTACCTCGGGACTAGCGGAAGCTCCTACGAGCAGTACTTC.

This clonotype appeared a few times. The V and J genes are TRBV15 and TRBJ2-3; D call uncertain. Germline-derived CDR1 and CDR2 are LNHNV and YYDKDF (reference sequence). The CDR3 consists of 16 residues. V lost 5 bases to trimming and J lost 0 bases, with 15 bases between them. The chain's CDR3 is CATSPLRNPSTDTQYF. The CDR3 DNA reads TGTGCCACCAGCCCTCTTAGAAATCCTAGCACAGATACGCAGTATTTT.

CDR3 in DNA: TGCAGTGCCGAACCCGTAGCGGGGAACTCCTACGAGCAGTACTTC. Protein product: CSAEPVAGNSYEQYF. This chain uses TRBV20-1 with TRBJ2-7, with 8 bases identical to TRBD2. CDR1 is DFQATT, CDR2 SNEGSKA, per germline (reference sequence). The CDR3 is 15 amino acids. After removal of 6 bases from V and 0 bases from J, the junction contained 10 bases not matched to a gene.

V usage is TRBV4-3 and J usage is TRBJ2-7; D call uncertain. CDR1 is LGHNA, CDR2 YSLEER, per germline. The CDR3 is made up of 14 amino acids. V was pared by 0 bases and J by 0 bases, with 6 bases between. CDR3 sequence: CASSQDQLSYEQYF. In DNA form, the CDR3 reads TGCGCCAGCAGCCAAGACCAGCTCTCCTACGAGCAGTACTTC.

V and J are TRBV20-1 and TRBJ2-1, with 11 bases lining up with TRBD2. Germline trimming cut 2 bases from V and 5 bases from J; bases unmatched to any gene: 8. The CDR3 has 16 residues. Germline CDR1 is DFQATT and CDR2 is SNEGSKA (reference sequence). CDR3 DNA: TGCAGTGCTAGACATTCGGGTAGCGGGAGGGACAATGAGCAGTTCTTC. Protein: CSARHSGSGRDNEQFF.

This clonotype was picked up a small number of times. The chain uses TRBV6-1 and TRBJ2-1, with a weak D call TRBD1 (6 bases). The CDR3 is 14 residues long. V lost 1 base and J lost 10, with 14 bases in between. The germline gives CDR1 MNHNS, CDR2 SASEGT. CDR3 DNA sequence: TGTGCCAGCAGTGAAGGAGGACAGCGAATCGAGCAGTTCTTC. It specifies CASSEGGQRIEQFF.